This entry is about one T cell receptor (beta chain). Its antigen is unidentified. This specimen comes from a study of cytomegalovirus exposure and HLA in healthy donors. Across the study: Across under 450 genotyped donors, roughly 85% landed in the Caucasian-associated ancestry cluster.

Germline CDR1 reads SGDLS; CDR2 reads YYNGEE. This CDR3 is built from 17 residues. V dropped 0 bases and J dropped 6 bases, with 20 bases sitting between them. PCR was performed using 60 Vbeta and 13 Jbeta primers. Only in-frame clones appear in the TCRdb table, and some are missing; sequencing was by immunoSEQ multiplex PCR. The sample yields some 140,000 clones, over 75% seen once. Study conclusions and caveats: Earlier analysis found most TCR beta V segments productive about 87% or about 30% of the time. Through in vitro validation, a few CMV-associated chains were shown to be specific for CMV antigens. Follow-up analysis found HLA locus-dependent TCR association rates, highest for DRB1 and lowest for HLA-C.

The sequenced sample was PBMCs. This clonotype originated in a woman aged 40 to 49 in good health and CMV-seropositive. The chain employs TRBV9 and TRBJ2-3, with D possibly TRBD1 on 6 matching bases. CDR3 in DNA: TGTGCCAGCAGCGTAGAAGGGGGAAGGGCGGTGGTCGATACGCAGTATTTT. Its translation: CASSVEGGRAVVDTQYF.